The clone carrying this T cell receptor beta chain was observed a handful of times. The germline gives CDR1 SEHNR, CDR2 FQNEAQ (reference sequence). Trimming took 2 bases from V and 2 from J, leaving 7 bases between them. The CDR3 length is 14 residues. These data are taken from a study of breast tumors, draining lymph nodes, adjacent tissues. TCRdb re-called the multiplex PCR reads through MiXCR, storing one row per CDR3 protein. The table shows about 46,000 distinct CDR3 sequences, with 23% occurring only once. The material sequenced was breast tumor tissue. This TCR was sampled from a female donor with breast cancer. Some clones in this sample may be carry-over from other donors' samples. J is TRBJ2-1 and V is TRBV7-9; D is uncertain. CDR3 DNA: TGTGCCAGCAGCTTAAATGGTGCCTACAATGAGCAGTTCTTC. It encodes CASSLNGAYNEQFF.